The TCR beta chain under discussion was sequenced for a study of blood T cell repertoires in COVID-19 (dated by TCRdb to 2018 to 2020). Some background on the complete study: Samples covering the acute and convalescent phases of COVID-19 were provided by collaborators in the United States, Italy and Spain. The material from the prospective study consisted of cDNA or gDNA derived from T cells, B-cell-depleted T cells, or PBMCs. A freely available public database, intended as a resource for researchers studying the immune response to SARS-CoV-2, is where the repertoires were released. Deeply sampled blood TCRbeta repertoires from subjects exposed to, actively infected with, or recovered from COVID-19 were included in the dataset. The sample metadata nearly always contained a de-identified subject ID, COVID-19 status, age in years and sex. Where HLA class I and class II types were available, the types were taken from metadata supplied by the sample provider, not from assay-based typing. Samples came from the ongoing ImmuneRACE study (first 160 participants) plus 1,254 subjects from 6 global collaborators.

This clone was seen only a few times. No cognate antigen has been identified for it. No quality values exist for individual bases; no much larger clone is one base distant. TCRbeta CDR3 regions were amplified from genomic DNA using the immunoSEQ Assay, a bias-controlled multiplex PCR. From the authors' description of their analysis: Within the assay, amplification of reference gene primers was used to estimate how many nucleated cells each sample contained. Sequence reads were collapsed and filtered to measure the absolute abundance of every unique TCRbeta CDR3 rearrangement. Productive Simpson clonality was computed per sample as the square root of Simpson's diversity index over productive rearrangements. In TCRdb, the immuneACCESS table is reduced to in-frame sequences with V and J assigned. These tables do not hold every clone; where another copy was compared, an unresolved V gene accounts for under half, and the others remain unexplained. The V and J calls and clone size are taken from that table; D and trimming were inferred from the DNA. The sample has under 150,000 clones on record, around 89% of them singletons. 1.2% of the sample lies in the top ten.

Study-level results and caveats: The amount of clinical and demographic metadata varied by source and participant and was provided uncurated.

In the prospective study, participants were roughly 18 to 95 years old, resided in 24 geographic areas of the United States, and were enrolled through a virtual design. In the prospective study, cohorts were assigned on the basis of participant-reported clinical history obtained from a screening survey and a study questionnaire. In the prospective study, mobile phlebotomists collected whole blood, serum and a nasopharyngeal or oropharyngeal swab from each participant. Prospective study participants could optionally give additional blood draws and questionnaires over a roughly two-month period. Before DNA extraction, prospective study blood samples were shipped either frozen or at room temperature. In the germline V gene, CDR1 corresponds to SNHLY and CDR2 to FYNNEI. V ends up 7 bases short and J 4 bases short, with an unmatched junction base count of 5. The CDR3 runs 13 amino acids, cysteine and phenylalanine included. Solely the CDR3 DNA is kept, with 39 bases framed from the first base.

The sample comprised PBMCs or T cells enriched from blood (not recorded which). The chain is assembled from TRBV2 and TRBJ1-2, with 8 bases aligning to TRBD1. The source is a woman aged 25 to 39 with acute COVID-19. The sequenced DNA: TGTGCCAGCAATTCAGGGGGCGGCTATGGCTACACCTTC. It specifies CASNSGGGYGYTF.